The 10 T cell receptor beta chains below come from one sample, sequenced in a study of early T cells in non-severe SARS-CoV-2 infection. TCRdb itself ran the 5' RACE reads through MiXCR, one entry per CDR3 protein. The sample shows 70,000 or so distinct CDR3 sequences, about 13% of them seen only once. The sequenced material came from whole blood. These receptors were collected from an adult who was a healthcare worker with PCR-confirmed SARS-CoV-2 infection or an uninfected control (not recorded which).

The chain has TRBV11-1 and TRBJ1-1; the D gene is possibly TRBD1 (6 bases). CDR1 and CDR2 from the germline V gene are SGHAT and FQDESV (reference sequence). V was clipped by 2 bases and J by 5 bases, with 12 bases between them. The CDR3 runs to 14 residues. The CDR3 protein is CASSLNRVGTEAFF. The CDR3 bases are TGTGCCAGCAGCTTAAACAGGGTTGGAACTGAAGCTTTCTTT.

The rearrangement joins TRBV6-5 to TRBJ1-1; D gene unclear. Per the germline V gene, CDR1 is MNHEY and CDR2 is SVGAGI. The V end lost 4 bases, the J end lost 1 base, and 7 bases lay between the germline ends. CDR3 length equals 13 residues. The CDR3 nucleotides are TGTGCCAGCAGTTTGAAACAGAACACTGAAGCTTTCTTT. Translation gives CASSLKQNTEAFF.

V gene TRBV9 combines with J gene TRBJ2-5, with D possibly being TRBD2 (5 bases). The germline V gene has CDR1 SGDLS and CDR2 YYNGEE. The CDR3 is made up of 13 amino acids. The V end lost 7 bases, the J end lost 9 bases, and 19 bases lay between the germline ends. This CDR3 is CASAASGDGAQYF. The CDR3 region has the DNA TGTGCCAGCGCCGCAAGCGGCGACGGGGCCCAGTACTTC.

This clonotype has ten or more counts. The rearrangement joins TRBV4-2 to TRBJ2-6; no firm D call. Germline V gene data show CDR1 as LGHNA and CDR2 as YNFKEQ. This CDR3 is 16 amino acids long. The germline V and J ends were trimmed by 4 bases and 0 bases, with 10 bases remaining between them. CDR3 bases: TGTGCCAGCAGCCCCCAGTTGTTCTCTGGGGCCAACGTCCTGACTTTC. It codes for CASSPQLFSGANVLTF.

V and J are TRBV5-1 and TRBJ1-2, with D unclear. With 2 bases removed from V and 2 bases from J, the gap between germline ends came to 13 bases. The CDR3 has 15 residues. Germline lookup yields CDR1 SGHRS and CDR2 YFSETQ. CDR3 region: CASSFVLSGNYGYTF. The CDR3 bases are TGCGCCAGCAGCTTTGTTCTCTCAGGAAACTATGGCTACACCTTC.

This clonotype was seen a handful of times. This rearrangement joins TRBV5-1 to TRBJ1-1; 7 bases agree with TRBD1. This CDR3 is built from 15 residues. After removal of 4 bases from V and 4 bases from J, the junction contained 10 bases not matched to a gene. Looked up from germline, CDR1 is SGHRS and CDR2 is YFSETQ. As DNA, the CDR3 is TGCGCCAGCAGCAAGGGGGCGACAGGGAGCACTGAAGCTTTCTTT. Residues: CASSKGATGSTEAFF.

There are a few counts of this clonotype. This sequence joins TRBV29-1 and TRBJ2-3, with unresolved D. V was trimmed by 4 bases and J by 2 bases, leaving 4 bases between them. CDR3 size: 11 residues. Germline CDR1 reads SQVTM; CDR2 reads ANQGSEA. As DNA, the CDR3 is TGCAGCGTTGCCGACACAGATACGCAGTATTTT. Amino acids: CSVADTDTQYF.

This clonotype was counted between two and nine times. The chain couples TRBV27 to TRBJ1-5, with 9 bases fitting TRBD1. CDR3 length: 14 residues. V was clipped by 4 bases and J by 6 bases; unmatched bases: 4. The germline CDR1 and CDR2 sequences are MNHEY and SMNVEV (reference sequence). In DNA, the CDR3 is TGTGCCAGCAGTTGGGACAGGGAAGTTCAGCCCCAGCATTTT. This encodes CASSWDREVQPQHF.

This clonotype showed up many times. CDR3 region: CASSLTPGQIETQYF. The CDR3 DNA is TGTGCCAGCAGCCTGACTCCGGGACAGATAGAGACCCAGTACTTC. The chain has TRBV7-3 and TRBJ2-5, with TRBD1 matching 7 bases. CDR1 is SGHTA, CDR2 FQGTGA, per germline. V gave up 5 bases and J gave up 4 bases; unmatched junction bases: 10. The CDR3 has 15 residues.

This clonotype was recorded at least ten times. The chain recombines TRBV4-1 with TRBJ1-2; possibly TRBD1 for D (6 bases). CDR3 length: 15 residues. Trimming left V 1 base short and J 3 bases short, with 12 bases between. Germline CDR1 MGHRA, CDR2 YSYEKL. DNA of the CDR3: TGCGCCAGCAGCCAAGTCGGCAGGGGAGACTATGGCTACACCTTC. It translates to CASSQVGRGDYGYTF.